The present entry profiles one T cell receptor beta chain with its context. Repertoires were generated with immunoSEQ multiplex PCR, while TCRdb's copy carries only in-frame clones and drops some. The sample records approximately 70,000 clones, roughly nine tenths being singletons. The data derive from a study of OX40 agonist ivuxolimab in advanced cancers. As for the study in general: People in dose escalation had one of these cancers: hepatocellular carcinoma, melanoma, renal cell or head and neck cancer.

The origin of this receptor is an adult with an advanced solid tumor such as melanoma, head and neck, liver or kidney cancer. The sequences come from CD4+ or CD8+ T cells sorted from blood, collected in a trial of the OX40 agonist ivuxolimab.

The CDR3 sequence is CASSQGPRGLAAEQYF. The DNA of the CDR3 is TGTGCCAGCAGCCAAGGCCCCCGGGGACTAGCGGCCGAGCAGTACTTC. This chain links TRBV11-2 with TRBJ2-7; TRBD2 agrees at 11 bases. The CDR3 is 16 residues long. Germline V gene sequence: CDR1 SGHAT, CDR2 FQNNGV. J gave up 6 bases and V 5 bases, and 12 bases lay outside the gene matches.